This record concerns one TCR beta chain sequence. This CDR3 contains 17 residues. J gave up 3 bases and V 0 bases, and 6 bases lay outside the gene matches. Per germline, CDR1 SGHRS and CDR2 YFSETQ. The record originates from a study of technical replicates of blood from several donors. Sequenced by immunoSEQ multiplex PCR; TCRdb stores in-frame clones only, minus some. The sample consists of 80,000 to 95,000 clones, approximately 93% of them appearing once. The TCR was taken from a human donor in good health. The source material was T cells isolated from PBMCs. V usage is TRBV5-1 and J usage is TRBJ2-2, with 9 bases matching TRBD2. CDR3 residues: CASSLAWREGDTGELFF. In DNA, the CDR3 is TGCGCCAGCAGCTTGGCCTGGCGGGAGGGTGACACCGGGGAGCTGTTTTTT.